A selection of T cell receptor beta chains follows, all from one sample in a study of blood T cell repertoires in COVID-19. The assay was immunoSEQ multiplex PCR, and TCRdb's table has in-frame clones only and misses some. The repertoire holds 140,000 to 150,000 clones, with approximately 90% as singletons. Sequences were obtained from peripheral blood. These TCRs come from a woman between 45 and 65 years old with acute or convalescent COVID-19. CDR3s include the opening cysteine and the closing phenylalanine or tryptophan. A D gene is named only where the DNA matches it firmly. The size entry is marked missing in some rows and otherwise reads once, few, many or a size class.

j_gene	abundance	v_gene	d_gene	CDR3aa	CDR3nt
TRBJ2-3	-	TRBV19	TRBD2	CASSPGTSWTQYF	TGTGCCAGTAGTCCCGGGACTAGCTGGACGCAGTATTTT
TRBJ2-4	few	TRBV10-2	-	CASSLLAKNIQYF	TGCGCCAGCAGTCTTCTAGCCAAAAACATTCAGTACTTC
TRBJ1-2	-	TRBV7-2	-	CASSPGTIAYGYTF	TGTGCCAGCAGCCCCGGGACAATCGCCTATGGCTACACCTTC
TRBJ1-2	-	TRBV2	-	CASSEDQGKGYGYTF	TGTGCCAGCAGTGAAGACCAGGGTAAAGGCTATGGCTACACCTTC
TRBJ2-1	few	TRBV7-9	TRBD1	CASSLAQGANEQFF	TGTGCCAGCAGCTTAGCCCAGGGGGCCAATGAGCAGTTCTTC
TRBJ1-2	-	TRBV2	TRBD1	CASSELQGNGYTF	TGTGCCAGCAGTGAATTACAGGGGAATGGCTACACCTTC
TRBJ2-7	-	TRBV10-2	-	CASSESARHYEQYF	TGCGCCAGCAGTGAGTCCGCCAGGCACTACGAGCAGTACTTC
TRBJ2-1	-	TRBV6-5	TRBD2	CASIPSGGGYNEQFF	TGTGCCAGCATCCCGAGCGGGGGTGGGTACAATGAGCAGTTCTTC
TRBJ2-7	few	TRBV10-3	TRBD2	CAIMSGRQASEQYF	TGTGCCATCATGTCCGGGAGGCAAGCTTCCGAGCAGTACTTC
TRBJ2-1	-	TRBV6-5	TRBD2	CASSRTSGSYNEQFF	TGTGCCAGCAGTCGGACTAGCGGCTCCTACAATGAGCAGTTCTTC
TRBJ2-1	-	TRBV30	TRBD2	CAWSRPGTSGYNEQFF	TGTGCCTGGAGTCGCCCCGGGACTAGCGGCTACAATGAGCAGTTCTTC
TRBJ2-5	once	TRBV19	-	CASSIDRGQETQYF	TGTGCCAGTAGTATAGACAGGGGCCAAGAGACCCAGTACTTC
TRBJ1-2	-	TRBV27	-	CASSLNRRPQPNYGYTF	TGTGCCAGCAGTTTAAACAGAAGACCCCAACCTAACTATGGCTACACCTTC
TRBJ1-6	-	TRBV11-1	-	CASSYGFYNSPLHF	TGTGCCAGCAGCTACGGGTTCTATAATTCACCCCTCCACTTT
TRBJ2-5	-	TRBV5-6	TRBD1	CASSLEQGATETQYF	TGTGCCAGCAGCTTGGAACAGGGGGCTACGGAGACCCAGTACTTC
TRBJ1-3	once	TRBV7-9	TRBD1	CASFFLDRGGNTIYF	TGTGCCAGTTTTTTTTTGGACAGGGGAGGAAACACCATATATTTT
TRBJ2-7	-	TRBV19	TRBD1	CASSIGYRGPDEQYF	TGTGCCAGTAGTATAGGGTACAGGGGGCCCGACGAGCAGTACTTC
TRBJ1-6	-	TRBV15	TRBD1	CATSRDGTGSFGNSPLHF	TGTGCCACCAGCAGAGACGGGACAGGGTCCTTTGGGAATTCACCCCTCCACTTT
TRBJ2-3	-	TRBV5-1	-	CASSALGGDTQYF	TGCGCCAGCAGCGCGCTCGGGGGAGATACGCAGTATTTT
TRBJ1-6	-	TRBV9	-	CASSVGGRLLNNSPLHF	TGTGCCAGCAGCGTAGGGGGCCGTCTACTCAATAATTCACCCCTCCACTTT
TRBJ2-3	-	TRBV5-1	TRBD2	CASSMGLAGSSTDTQYF	TGCGCCAGCAGCATGGGACTAGCGGGTTCTAGCACAGATACGCAGTATTTT
TRBJ2-1	-	TRBV20-1	TRBD2	CSASTSEYYNEQFF	TGCAGTGCTAGTACTAGCGAATATTACAATGAGCAGTTCTTC
TRBJ2-1	-	TRBV23-1	-	CASSRHLRVQQSYNEQFF	TGCGCCAGCAGTCGCCACCTCCGGGTCCAACAATCCTACAATGAGCAGTTCTTC
TRBJ2-5	once	TRBV27	-	CASRSEGVQETQYF	TGTGCCAGCAGATCCGAGGGGGTACAAGAGACCCAGTACTTC
TRBJ2-1	-	TRBV21-1	-	CASSKAGGGPLSSYNEQFF	TGTGCCAGCAGCAAAGCGGGCGGGGGTCCCCTTAGCTCCTACAATGAGCAGTTCTTC
TRBJ2-7	-	TRBV5-6	-	CASSPRRVSYEQYF	TGTGCCAGCAGCCCGAGACGGGTCTCCTACGAGCAGTACTTC
TRBJ1-1	few	TRBV28	-	CASSLNDLGGTEAFF	TGTGCCAGCAGTTTGAATGACCTGGGCGGGACTGAAGCTTTCTTT
TRBJ1-5	-	TRBV5-1	TRBD1	CASSLTGGDQPQHF	TGCGCCAGCAGCTTGACAGGGGGGGATCAGCCCCAGCATTTT
TRBJ2-7	-	TRBV10-3	TRBD1	CAIRSGQGARYEQYF	TGTGCCATCAGAAGCGGACAGGGGGCCCGCTACGAGCAGTACTTC
TRBJ1-1	-	TRBV5-1	-	CASSFSGASTEAFF	TGCGCCAGCAGCTTCTCCGGAGCAAGTACTGAAGCTTTCTTT
TRBJ2-5	-	TRBV9	-	CASSVGAQETQYF	TGTGCCAGCAGCGTAGGAGCCCAAGAGACCCAGTACTTC
TRBJ1-2	few	TRBV28	TRBD1	CANRDRRSYGYTF	TGTGCTAACCGGGACAGGCGATCATATGGCTACACCTTC
TRBJ1-2	-	TRBV4-1	-	CASSQDLGQLYGYTF	TGCGCCAGCAGCCAAGATCTCGGACAGCTTTATGGCTACACCTTC
TRBJ2-3	-	TRBV6-4	-	CASLDYNTDTQYF	TGTGCCAGCCTGGACTATAACACAGATACGCAGTATTTT
TRBJ1-1	-	TRBV11-2	-	CASSFSDPTEAFF	TGTGCCAGCAGCTTCTCAGATCCCACTGAAGCTTTCTTT
TRBJ2-5	once	TRBV27	TRBD1	CASSSDRGLETQYF	TGTGCCAGCAGTTCCGACAGGGGGCTTGAGACCCAGTACTTC
TRBJ2-3	few	TRBV7-9	TRBD2	CASSPGGLAGGTDTQYF	TGTGCCAGCAGCCCCGGAGGACTAGCGGGAGGGACGGATACGCAGTATTTT
TRBJ2-7	-	TRBV5-6	TRBD2	CASSFALAGARYF	TGTGCCAGCAGCTTCGCACTAGCGGGAGCCCGGTACTTC
TRBJ1-1	-	TRBV11-2	-	CASSLDSYTEAFF	TGTGCCAGCAGCTTAGACAGTTACACTGAAGCTTTCTTT
TRBJ1-2	once	TRBV6-1	TRBD1	CASSEGHRGGYGYTF	TGTGCCAGCAGTGAGGGCCACAGGGGAGGCTATGGCTACACCTTC
TRBJ1-2	-	TRBV7-2	TRBD1	CASSLGQANYGYTF	TGTGCCAGCAGCCTCGGACAGGCGAACTATGGCTACACCTTC
TRBJ2-1	-	TRBV9	TRBD2	CASSVGGGGAVNEQFF	TGTGCCAGCAGCGTAGGAGGCGGGGGGGCCGTAAATGAGCAGTTCTTC
TRBJ2-4	-	TRBV11-2	-	CASSLLLAKNIQYF	TGTGCCAGCAGCTTACTCCTAGCCAAAAACATTCAGTACTTC
TRBJ1-1	-	TRBV7-3	TRBD1	CASSPKGKQGEWGGTEAFF	TGTGCCAGCAGCCCCAAGGGGAAACAGGGGGAATGGGGAGGCACTGAAGCTTTCTTT